The rows below give T cell receptor beta chains drawn from one sample of a study of blood T cell repertoires in COVID-19. The repertoire was sequenced with immunoSEQ multiplex PCR; TCRdb's copy has only in-frame clones and lacks some. The sample shows some 110,000 clones, 85% of them seen only once. Sequencing was done on a sample of peripheral blood. These receptors were taken from a man aged 35 to 55 with acute or convalescent COVID-19. CDR3s include the opening cysteine and the closing phenylalanine or tryptophan. Each record gives: clone size, V gene, D gene, J gene, CDR3 protein, CDR3 DNA. The D gene is left open where the match is weak. A row's size may be missing; if present it is once, few, many or a size class.

-,TRBV28,TRBD2,TRBJ2-1,CASSSPAGGSDEQFF,TGTGCCAGCAGTTCCCCAGCGGGAGGGTCGGATGAGCAGTTCTTC
-,TRBV5-1,-,TRBJ2-3,CASSLHRETDTQYF,TGCGCCAGCAGCTTGCACCGGGAGACAGATACGCAGTATTTT
-,TRBV29-1,TRBD1,TRBJ2-1,CSVEDDRVNEQFF,TGCAGCGTTGAAGATGACAGGGTAAACGAGCAGTTCTTC
once,TRBV29-1,TRBD2,TRBJ2-1,CSVAASGRQDEQFF,TGCAGCGTTGCGGCTAGCGGGAGGCAGGATGAGCAGTTCTTC
-,TRBV9,TRBD2,TRBJ2-2,CASSPGGGTGELFF,TGTGCCAGCAGCCCCGGGGGGGGGACCGGGGAGCTGTTTTTT
-,TRBV9,-,TRBJ2-5,CASSVGTRKETQYF,TGTGCCAGCAGCGTCGGGACTCGCAAAGAGACCCAGTACTTC
-,TRBV5-4,TRBD2,TRBJ2-3,CASSLSGRAGDTQYF,TGTGCCAGCAGCTTAAGCGGGAGGGCCGGAGATACGCAGTATTTT
-,TRBV12-3/TRBV12-4,-,TRBJ1-1,CASSLYRGPQSFF,TGTGCCAGCAGTTTATATAGGGGCCCGCAGTCTTTCTTT
-,TRBV5-1,TRBD1,TRBJ2-7,CASSPQPGTGAYEQYF,TGCGCCAGCAGCCCCCAACCGGGGACAGGGGCCTACGAGCAGTACTTC
-,TRBV11-1,-,TRBJ2-7,CASSFSSGSYDEQYF,TGTGCCAGCAGCTTTTCCTCAGGGTCTTACGACGAGCAGTACTTC